The 5 T cell receptor beta chains below come from one sample, sequenced in a study of identical twins. MiXCR, applied by TCRdb to the 5' RACE reads, yields one record per CDR3 protein. Of fewer than 500,000 distinct CDR3 sequences in the sample, more than 20% were seen once. These same records also appear under a second study, on T cells expressing NK-cell markers.

Sequenced: CD4+ T cells sorted from blood. These receptors originate from a woman in her late teens or twenties in good health.

This clonotype was seen a handful of times. The V and J genes are TRBV7-9 and TRBJ2-7; TRBD1 or TRBD2 may be the D gene (5 bases each). CDR3 length equals 14 residues. V was cut by 5 bases and J by 2 bases, with 13 bases left in between. Germline CDR1 reads SEHNR; CDR2 reads FQNEAQ (reference sequence). The DNA for the CDR3 is TGTGCCAGCAGCCCGATGGGGGTCCCCTACGAGCAGTACTTC. Its protein product is CASSPMGVPYEQYF.

This clonotype was observed a few times. The chain employs TRBV10-1 and TRBJ2-3; 8 nucleotides match TRBD2. This CDR3 is 16 amino acids long. The V gene end was trimmed by 4 bases and the J gene end by 1 base; junction bases not matched to a gene: 7. Germline CDR1 is WNHNN and CDR2 is SYGVQD (reference sequence). Here the CDR3 DNA reads TGCGCCAGCAGTGGGGGTAGCGGGGTGGGCACAGATACGCAGTATTTT. This sequence encodes CASSGGSGVGTDTQYF.

J is TRBJ1-2 and V is TRBV7-2; TRBD1 matches at 7 bases. V was clipped by 2 bases and J by 6 bases; unmatched bases: 3. The germline gives CDR1 SGHTA, CDR2 FQGNSA. The CDR3 loop spans 13 amino acids. CDR3 nucleotides: TGTGCCAGCAGCTTAAGACAGGGTCATGGCTACACCTTC. Amino acids: CASSLRQGHGYTF.

This chain joins TRBV12-3 or TRBV12-4 and TRBJ2-7, with 8 nucleotides matching TRBD2. V lost 5 bases to trimming and J lost 4 bases; unmatched junction nucleotides: 4. The CDR3 contains 13 residues. The CDR3 region has the DNA TGTGCCAGCAGTCGGGGACTAGTTTACGAGCAGTACTTC. This sequence encodes CASSRGLVYEQYF.

The chain links TRBV23-1 to TRBJ2-2, with D possibly matching TRBD2 (5 bases). Being an ORF, TRBV23-1 has a function that is uncertain. V shed 2 bases and J shed 3 bases, with 16 bases lying between them. This CDR3 comprises 17 residues. This CDR3 is CASSQRGYVRDTGELFF. CDR3 DNA sequence: TGCGCCAGCAGTCAACGCGGCTACGTGAGGGACACCGGGGAGCTGTTTTTT.